These T cell receptor beta chains were read from a single sample in a study of T cells in Graves' hyperthyroidism and ophthalmopathy. From the multiplex PCR reads, TCRdb called clonotypes with MiXCR, one entry per CDR3 protein. The table shows under 450,000 distinct CDR3 sequences, with about 14% occurring only once. The sample taken for sequencing was blood. These receptors all come from a man aged 30-40 years with Graves' hyperthyroidism that later progressed to Graves' ophthalmopathy. Each CDR3 is given with its conserved first and last residue. Each record gives: D gene, V gene, clone size, J gene, CDR3 length, CDR3 DNA, CDR3 protein. A D gene is named only where the DNA matches it firmly. Size is omitted from some rows. Given values are once, few, many or a class for expanded clones.

D gene: TRBD1
V gene: TRBV19
clone size: -
J gene: TRBJ1-6
CDR3 length: 13
CDR3 DNA: TGTGCCAGTAGGACAGGGGGAAATTCACCCCTCCACTTT
CDR3 protein: CASRTGGNSPLHF

D gene: -
V gene: TRBV29-1
clone size: few
J gene: TRBJ2-2
CDR3 length: 16
CDR3 DNA: TGCAGCGTTGAAGAGGCAGGTAGCGGGAACACCGGGGAGCTGTTTTTT
CDR3 protein: CSVEEAGSGNTGELFF

D gene: -
V gene: TRBV11-3
clone size: many
J gene: TRBJ2-2
CDR3 length: 14
CDR3 DNA: TGTGCCAGCAGCTTTTCAGGGTCCGACGGGGAGCTGTTTTTT
CDR3 protein: CASSFSGSDGELFF

D gene: -
V gene: TRBV7-8
clone size: -
J gene: TRBJ2-7
CDR3 length: 12
CDR3 DNA: TGTGCCAGCAGTTCAGCATACTACGAGCAGTACTTC
CDR3 protein: CASSSAYYEQYF

D gene: TRBD1
V gene: TRBV2
clone size: many
J gene: TRBJ2-1
CDR3 length: 12
CDR3 DNA: TGTGCCAGCAGTGCCGACAGGGATGAGCAGTTCTTC
CDR3 protein: CASSADRDEQFF

D gene: -
V gene: TRBV5-1
clone size: few
J gene: TRBJ1-3
CDR3 length: 16
CDR3 DNA: TGCGCCAGCAGCTCCCAAGCCGTAACGCCTGGAAACACCATATATTTT
CDR3 protein: CASSSQAVTPGNTIYF

D gene: -
V gene: TRBV29-1
clone size: -
J gene: TRBJ1-3
CDR3 length: 16
CDR3 DNA: TGCAGCGTTGAAATATGGACATATGGTACTGGAAACACCATATATTTT
CDR3 protein: CSVEIWTYGTGNTIYF

D gene: TRBD2
V gene: TRBV3-1
clone size: once
J gene: TRBJ2-1
CDR3 length: 13
CDR3 DNA: TGTGCCAGCAGCTTCCGGACTAGTAGTGAGCAGTTCTTC
CDR3 protein: CASSFRTSSEQFF

D gene: TRBD1
V gene: TRBV12-3/TRBV12-4
clone size: few
J gene: TRBJ2-7
CDR3 length: 19
CDR3 DNA: TGTGCCAGCAGTTTCGGGAGGACAGGGGGTGCTTCGAGCTCCTACGAGCAGTACTTC
CDR3 protein: CASSFGRTGGASSSYEQYF

D gene: -
V gene: TRBV11-2
clone size: many
J gene: TRBJ2-5
CDR3 length: 12
CDR3 DNA: TGTGCCAGCAGCTTAGAGAAGGGGGCCCAGTACTTC
CDR3 protein: CASSLEKGAQYF

D gene: -
V gene: TRBV9
clone size: -
J gene: TRBJ2-3
CDR3 length: 18
CDR3 DNA: TGTGCCAGCAGCGTCACCGGGACCCACCCTCTCAGGACAGATACGCAGTATTTT
CDR3 protein: CASSVTGTHPLRTDTQYF

D gene: -
V gene: TRBV3-1
clone size: few
J gene: TRBJ2-1
CDR3 length: 14
CDR3 DNA: TGTGCCAGCAGCCTGGGGGGGGGGCCCAATGAGCAGTTCTTC
CDR3 protein: CASSLGGGPNEQFF

D gene: -
V gene: TRBV7-9
clone size: many
J gene: TRBJ2-7
CDR3 length: 14
CDR3 DNA: TGTGCCAGCAGCATCACTAGCTATGCCTACGAGCAGTACTTC
CDR3 protein: CASSITSYAYEQYF

D gene: TRBD2
V gene: TRBV14
clone size: -
J gene: TRBJ2-1
CDR3 length: 19
CDR3 DNA: TGTGCCAGCAGCCTCCGGGGACTAGCGGGGGGCTCACTTTACAATGAGCAGTTCTTC
CDR3 protein: CASSLRGLAGGSLYNEQFF

D gene: -
V gene: TRBV19
clone size: -
J gene: TRBJ2-5
CDR3 length: 16
CDR3 DNA: TGTGCCAGTAGTTCAGGGGCGACAGTTCTTCAAGAGACCCAGTACTTC
CDR3 protein: CASSSGATVLQETQYF

D gene: -
V gene: TRBV19
clone size: many
J gene: TRBJ2-1
CDR3 length: 14
CDR3 DNA: TGTGCCAGTAGTATTCGGGTGGTCGGGAATGAGCAGTTCTTC
CDR3 protein: CASSIRVVGNEQFF

D gene: TRBD1
V gene: TRBV7-8
clone size: -
J gene: TRBJ1-4
CDR3 length: 17
CDR3 DNA: TGTGCCAGCAGCTCACTTAGAGTCAGGGGGCGCAGGGAAAAACTGTTTTTT
CDR3 protein: CASSSLRVRGRREKLFF

D gene: TRBD2
V gene: TRBV5-1
clone size: many
J gene: TRBJ2-7
CDR3 length: 15
CDR3 DNA: TGCGCCAGCAGCCAGACTAGCGGGTTCTCCTACGAGCAGTACTTC
CDR3 protein: CASSQTSGFSYEQYF

D gene: -
V gene: TRBV20-1
clone size: few
J gene: TRBJ2-7
CDR3 length: 13
CDR3 DNA: TGCAGTGCTAGGGACCCAAGCTCCTACGAGCAGTACTTC
CDR3 protein: CSARDPSSYEQYF

D gene: -
V gene: TRBV27
clone size: many
J gene: TRBJ2-7
CDR3 length: 14
CDR3 DNA: TGTGCCAGCAGTTTAATTAGGGGGACCCACGAGCAGTACTTC
CDR3 protein: CASSLIRGTHEQYF

D gene: -
V gene: TRBV28
clone size: many
J gene: TRBJ2-7
CDR3 length: 12
CDR3 DNA: TGTGCCAGCAGTCGGGTCCCCTACGAGCAGTACTTC
CDR3 protein: CASSRVPYEQYF

D gene: -
V gene: TRBV4-1
clone size: few
J gene: TRBJ2-7
CDR3 length: 13
CDR3 DNA: TGCGCCAGCAGCCAAGTTCCCAGCTACGAGCAGTACTTC
CDR3 protein: CASSQVPSYEQYF

D gene: -
V gene: TRBV18
clone size: -
J gene: TRBJ2-7
CDR3 length: 14
CDR3 DNA: TGTGCCAGCTCACCGGGACACCACTCCTACGAGCAGTACTTC
CDR3 protein: CASSPGHHSYEQYF

D gene: -
V gene: TRBV30
clone size: many
J gene: TRBJ1-1
CDR3 length: 17
CDR3 DNA: TGTGCCTCCTCTTGGCTGAGGGGAAAATTGGATAGGACTGAAGCTTTCTTT
CDR3 protein: CASSWLRGKLDRTEAFF

D gene: TRBD1
V gene: TRBV2
clone size: many
J gene: TRBJ2-7
CDR3 length: 13
CDR3 DNA: TGTGCCAGCAGTGAGCGGACAGGGGACGAGCAGTACTTC
CDR3 protein: CASSERTGDEQYF

D gene: -
V gene: TRBV28
clone size: many
J gene: TRBJ2-7
CDR3 length: 15
CDR3 DNA: TGTGCCAGCAGTTTATGGCAGGGGACCAAGGTCGAGCAGTACTTC
CDR3 protein: CASSLWQGTKVEQYF

D gene: TRBD1
V gene: TRBV11-2
clone size: -
J gene: TRBJ1-6
CDR3 length: 16
CDR3 DNA: TGTGCCAGCAGCTTAGACCGCCAGGGGGTTGATTCACCCCTCCACTTT
CDR3 protein: CASSLDRQGVDSPLHF

D gene: TRBD1
V gene: TRBV19
clone size: few
J gene: TRBJ1-5
CDR3 length: 14
CDR3 DNA: TGTGCCAGTAGTCGGACAGGGAGCAATCAGCCCCAGCATTTT
CDR3 protein: CASSRTGSNQPQHF

D gene: TRBD1
V gene: TRBV11-3
clone size: many
J gene: TRBJ2-1
CDR3 length: 15
CDR3 DNA: TGTGCCAGCAGCATCCGGGACAGGGGTAACAATGAGCAGTTCTTC
CDR3 protein: CASSIRDRGNNEQFF

D gene: -
V gene: TRBV5-1
clone size: few
J gene: TRBJ1-3
CDR3 length: 15
CDR3 DNA: TGCGCCAGCAGCTTGGAGCAACTCTCTGGAAACACCATATATTTT
CDR3 protein: CASSLEQLSGNTIYF

D gene: -
V gene: TRBV11-2
clone size: many
J gene: TRBJ2-5
CDR3 length: 16
CDR3 DNA: TGTGCCAGCAGCTTAGAGTCGACTAGACGGCAAGAGACCCAGTACTTC
CDR3 protein: CASSLESTRRQETQYF

D gene: TRBD1
V gene: TRBV24-1
clone size: many
J gene: TRBJ1-4
CDR3 length: 16
CDR3 DNA: TGTGCCACCAGTGATTTGCCCCAGGGGGTTGATGAAAAACTGTTTTTT
CDR3 protein: CATSDLPQGVDEKLFF

D gene: TRBD1
V gene: TRBV6-6
clone size: -
J gene: TRBJ2-7
CDR3 length: 14
CDR3 DNA: TGTGCCAGCAGTTACTCGCCCGACAGGGGCGAGCAGTACTTC
CDR3 protein: CASSYSPDRGEQYF

D gene: -
V gene: TRBV27
clone size: many
J gene: TRBJ1-1
CDR3 length: 14
CDR3 DNA: TGTGCCAGCAGTTTATCAATGGGGAACACTGAAGCTTTCTTT
CDR3 protein: CASSLSMGNTEAFF